A single sample is the source of the 8 T cell receptor beta chains below, sequenced in a study of cytomegalovirus exposure and HLA in healthy donors. Primers included in the PCR were 60 Vbeta and 13 Jbeta primers. Measured with immunoSEQ multiplex PCR; TCRdb has only the in-frame clones, and not every one. Counted here are 60,000 to 90,000 clones, approximately 67% occurring once; the ten biggest clones make up 7.5% to 9%. Sequencing was done on a sample of PBMCs. All receptors derive from a middle-aged man in good health and CMV-seropositive.

For the CDR3, the DNA is TGTGCCAGCAGTTTAATTTGGAGCGGGGAGCTGTTTTTT. It encodes CASSLIWSGELFF. The rearrangement joins TRBV28 to TRBJ2-2; D uncertain. Trimming pared 2 bases from V and 7 bases from J, leaving 8 bases between. The CDR3 consists of 13 residues. Germline CDR1 reads MDHEN; CDR2 reads SYDVKM.

This clone came up a few times. This chain links TRBV19 with TRBJ1-6; weak D call: TRBD1 (5 bases). CDR1 and CDR2 from the germline V gene are LNHDA and SQIVND (reference sequence). Trimming pared 4 bases from V and 10 bases from J, leaving 14 bases between. The CDR3 is made up of 14 amino acids. The DNA for the CDR3 is TGTGCCAGTAGTACCGGACACCGGGGGTCACCCCTCCACTTT. Encoded protein: CASSTGHRGSPLHF.

This chain connects TRBV6-6 to TRBJ1-1; 8 bases are shared with TRBD1. This CDR3 has 14 residues. The V gene end was trimmed by 4 bases and the J gene end by 1 base; junction bases not matched to a gene: 2. The germline V gene encodes CDR1 MNHNY and CDR2 SVGAGI (reference sequence). This CDR3 reads CASSSQGANTEAFF. CDR3 nucleotide sequence: TGTGCCAGCAGTTCGCAGGGGGCGAACACTGAAGCTTTCTTT.

The chain carries TRBV5-6 and TRBJ2-7; the match to TRBD1 covers 8 bases. V shed 2 bases and J 2 bases; nucleotides not matched to a gene: 9. From germline, CDR1 is SGHDT and CDR2 YYEEEE. This CDR3 contains 16 residues. The DNA for the CDR3 is TGTGCCAGCAGCTTCTCGGGACAGGAGAAGCCCTACGAGCAGTACTTC. Protein: CASSFSGQEKPYEQYF.

This clone was detected only once. The chain employs TRBV27 and TRBJ2-7; maybe TRBD1 (5 bases). Germline V gene data show CDR1 as MNHEY and CDR2 as SMNVEV (reference sequence). V gave up 5 bases and J gave up 6 bases, with 11 bases separating them. This CDR3 has 12 residues. CDR3 coding DNA: TGTGCCAGCAGTCCTTATACAGGCGAGCAGTACTTC. Translating it yields CASSPYTGEQYF.

The rearrangement links TRBV5-1 to TRBJ1-1; the D gene is possibly TRBD1 (6 bases). Germline CDR1 is SGHRS and CDR2 is YFSETQ. Trimming took 7 bases from V and 1 from J, leaving 11 bases between them. CDR3 size: 13 residues. CDR3 sequence: CASRTAQNTEAFF. The CDR3 DNA is TGCGCCAGCCGGACAGCCCAGAACACTGAAGCTTTCTTT.

This chain joins TRBV7-2 and TRBJ2-7, with 7 bases aligning to TRBD1. Germline V lookup: CDR1 SGHTA, CDR2 FQGNSA. Germline trimming cut 3 bases from V and 3 bases from J; bases unmatched to any gene: 2. This CDR3 region has 13 residues. CDR3 sequence (DNA): TGTGCCAGCAGCTTTGGGGACAGCTACGAGCAGTACTTC. Translating gives CASSFGDSYEQYF. Filled out from reference TRBV7-2 and TRBJ2-7, the complete variable domain reads GAGVSQSPSNKVTEKGKDVELRCDPISGHTALYWYRQSLGQGLEFLIYFQGNSAPDKSGLPSDRFSAERTGGSVSTLTIQRTQQEDSAVYLCASSFGDSYEQYFGPGTRLTVT.

This chain connects TRBV7-2 to TRBJ2-2, with D hard to call. Trimming left V 5 bases short and J 8 bases short, with 9 bases between. The germline V gene encodes CDR1 SGHTA and CDR2 FQGNSA. The CDR3 has 12 amino acids. DNA of the CDR3: TGTGCCAGCAGCCCCTACTTAGGGGAGCTGTTTTTT. This sequence encodes CASSPYLGELFF.